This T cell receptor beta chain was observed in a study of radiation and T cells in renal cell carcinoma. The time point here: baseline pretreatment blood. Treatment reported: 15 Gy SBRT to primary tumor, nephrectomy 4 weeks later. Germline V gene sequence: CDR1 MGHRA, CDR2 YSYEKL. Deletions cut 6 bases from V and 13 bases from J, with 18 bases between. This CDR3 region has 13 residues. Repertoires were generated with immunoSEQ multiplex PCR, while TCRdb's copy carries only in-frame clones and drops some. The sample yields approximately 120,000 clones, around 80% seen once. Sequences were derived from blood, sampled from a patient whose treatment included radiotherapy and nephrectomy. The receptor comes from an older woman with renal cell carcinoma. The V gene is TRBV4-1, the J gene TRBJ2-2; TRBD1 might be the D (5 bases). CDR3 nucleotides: TGCGCCAGCAGTCCCGAGGACAATCGCGGGCTGTTTTTT. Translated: CASSPEDNRGLFF.